The 2 T cell receptor beta chains below all came from one sample that was sequenced in a study of shared clonotypes between healthy human individuals. Profiled with immunoSEQ multiplex PCR; TCRdb holds only in-frame clones, not every one. The profile shows some 2,400,000 clones, 95% of them singletons. Sequencing was performed on naive CD4+ T cells sorted from blood. Subset: CD45RA+ positively selected. The origin of the receptors is a man between 18 and 35 years old in good health.

CDR3 loop: CASSFLRAEAFF. CDR3 DNA sequence: TGTGCCAGCAGTTTTCTCAGGGCCGAAGCTTTCTTT. The chain recombines TRBV28 with TRBJ1-1; D possibly corresponds to TRBD1 (5 bases). The germline V gene encodes CDR1 MDHEN and CDR2 SYDVKM. V was pared by 3 bases and J by 8 bases, with 10 bases between. This CDR3 contains 12 residues.

The chain links TRBV6-1 to TRBJ1-2, with a possible D match to TRBD1 (6 bases). V was pared by 4 bases and J by 4 bases, with 10 bases between. Germline lookup yields CDR1 MNHNS and CDR2 SASEGT. This CDR3 contains 13 residues. This CDR3 is CASSVDSLYGYTF. The CDR3 DNA reads TGTGCCAGCAGTGTGGACAGCCTCTATGGCTACACCTTC.